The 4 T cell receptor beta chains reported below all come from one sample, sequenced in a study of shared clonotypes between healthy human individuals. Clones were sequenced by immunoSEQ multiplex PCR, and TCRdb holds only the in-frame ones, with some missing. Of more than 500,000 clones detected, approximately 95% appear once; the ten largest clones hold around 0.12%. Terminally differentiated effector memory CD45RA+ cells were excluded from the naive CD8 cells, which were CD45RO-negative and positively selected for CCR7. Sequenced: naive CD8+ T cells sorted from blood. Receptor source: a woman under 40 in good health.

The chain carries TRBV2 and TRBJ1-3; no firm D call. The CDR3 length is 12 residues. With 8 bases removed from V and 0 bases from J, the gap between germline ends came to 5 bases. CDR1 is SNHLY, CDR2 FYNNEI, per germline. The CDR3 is CASFTSGNTIYF. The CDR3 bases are TGTGCCAGCTTTACCTCTGGAAACACCATATATTTT.

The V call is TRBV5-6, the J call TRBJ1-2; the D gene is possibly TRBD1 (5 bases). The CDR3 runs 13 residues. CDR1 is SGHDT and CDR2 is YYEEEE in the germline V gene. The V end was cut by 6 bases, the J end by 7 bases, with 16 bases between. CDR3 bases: TGTGCCAGCACCCCGGGGGATGCTCTTGGCTACACCTTC. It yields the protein CASTPGDALGYTF.

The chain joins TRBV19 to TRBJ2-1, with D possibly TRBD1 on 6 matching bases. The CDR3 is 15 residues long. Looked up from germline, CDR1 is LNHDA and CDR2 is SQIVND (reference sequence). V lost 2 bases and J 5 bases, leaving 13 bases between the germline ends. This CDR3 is CASSIRRQDNNEQFF. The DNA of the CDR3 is TGTGCCAGTAGTATAAGGCGACAGGACAACAATGAGCAGTTCTTC.

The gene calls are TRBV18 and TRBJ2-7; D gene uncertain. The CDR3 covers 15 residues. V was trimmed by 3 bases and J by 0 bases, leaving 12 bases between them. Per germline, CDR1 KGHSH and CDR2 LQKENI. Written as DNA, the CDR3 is TGTGCCAGCTCACCCCCCTCGGCTAACTCCTACGAGCAGTACTTC. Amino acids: CASSPPSANSYEQYF.